This T cell receptor beta chain was sequenced for a study of cytomegalovirus exposure and HLA in healthy donors. It was with 60 Vbeta and 13 Jbeta primers that the PCR ran. Profiled with immunoSEQ multiplex PCR; TCRdb holds only in-frame clones, not every one. This table holds under 150,000 clones, around 81% found once. With regard to this clone: Its antigen is undetermined.

General observations from the study: Analysis performed later showed TCR beta chains linked to HLA being more clonally expanded than equally common others. Later on, a genetic analysis was performed. It linked a missense variant in DCLRE1C with V- and J-gene trimming of TCR beta. Prediction of most subjects' HLA-A and HLA-B alleles by TCR beta sequences was reportedly accurate.

CDR3 length: 16 residues. The V gene's germline CDR1 is LNHNV and CDR2 YYDKDF (reference sequence). J was trimmed by 6 bases and V by 1 base; bases with no gene match: 5. The chain is built from TRBV15 and TRBJ2-2, with 10 nucleotides matching TRBD2. This sequence was found in a male donor in good health and CMV-seronegative. The specimen sequenced was PBMCs. Here the CDR3 DNA reads TGTGCCACCAGCAGAGGGACTAGCGGCACCGCCGGGGAGCTGTTTTTT. Its protein is CATSRGTSGTAGELFF.